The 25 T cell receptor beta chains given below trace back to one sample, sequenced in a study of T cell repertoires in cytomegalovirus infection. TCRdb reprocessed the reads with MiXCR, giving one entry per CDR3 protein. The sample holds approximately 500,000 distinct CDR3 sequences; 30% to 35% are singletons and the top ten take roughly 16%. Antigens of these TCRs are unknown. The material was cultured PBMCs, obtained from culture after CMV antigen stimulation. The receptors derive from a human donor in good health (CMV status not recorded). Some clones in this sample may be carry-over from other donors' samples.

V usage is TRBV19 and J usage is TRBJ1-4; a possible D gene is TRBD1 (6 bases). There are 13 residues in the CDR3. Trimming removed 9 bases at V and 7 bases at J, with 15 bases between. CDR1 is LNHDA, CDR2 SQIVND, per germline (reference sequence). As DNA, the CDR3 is TGTGCCAGCGGACAGCCAACCTCTGAAAAACTGTTTTTT. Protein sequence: CASGQPTSEKLFF. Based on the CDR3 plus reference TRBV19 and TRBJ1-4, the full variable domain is DGGITQSPKYLFRKEGQNVTLSCEQNLNHDAMYWYRQDPGQGLRLIYYSQIVNDFQKGDIAEGYSVSREKKESFPLTVTSAQKNPTAFYLCASGQPTSEKLFFGSGTQLSVL.

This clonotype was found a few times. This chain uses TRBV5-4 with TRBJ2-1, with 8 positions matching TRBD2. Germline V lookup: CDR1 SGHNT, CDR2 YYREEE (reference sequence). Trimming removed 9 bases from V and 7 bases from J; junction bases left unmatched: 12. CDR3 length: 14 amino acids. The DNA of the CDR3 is TGTGCCACTTCACCTCGGGAGGGCCTAAATGAGCAGTTCTTC. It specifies CATSPREGLNEQFF.

CDR3 loop: CASSFSGRTTDTQYF. CDR3 DNA sequence: TGTGCCAGCAGCTTTAGCGGGAGGACCACAGATACGCAGTATTTT. This sequence joins TRBV7-2 and TRBJ2-3; 10 positions agree with TRBD2. The CDR3 has 15 residues. Trimming at V came to 3 bases and at J to 2 bases, leaving 2 bases not matched to a gene. The V gene's germline CDR1 is SGHTA and CDR2 FQGNSA.

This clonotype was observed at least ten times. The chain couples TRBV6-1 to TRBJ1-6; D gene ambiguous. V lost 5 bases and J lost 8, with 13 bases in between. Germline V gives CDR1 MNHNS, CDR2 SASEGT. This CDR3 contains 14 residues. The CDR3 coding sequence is TGTGCCAGCAGTTCGGAGTCCGGTTATTCACCCCTCCACTTT. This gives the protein CASSSESGYSPLHF.

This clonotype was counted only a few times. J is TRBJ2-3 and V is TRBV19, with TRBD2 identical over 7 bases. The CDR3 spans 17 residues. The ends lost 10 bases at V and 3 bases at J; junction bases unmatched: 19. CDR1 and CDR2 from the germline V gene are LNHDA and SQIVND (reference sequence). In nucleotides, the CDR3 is TGTGCCAATAACCCTCAGGACGGGAGGTCGGGGACAGATACGCAGTATTTT. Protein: CANNPQDGRSGTDTQYF. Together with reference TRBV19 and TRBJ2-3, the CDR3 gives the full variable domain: DGGITQSPKYLFRKEGQNVTLSCEQNLNHDAMYWYRQDPGQGLRLIYYSQIVNDFQKGDIAEGYSVSREKKESFPLTVTSAQKNPTAFYLCANNPQDGRSGTDTQYFGPGTRLTVL.

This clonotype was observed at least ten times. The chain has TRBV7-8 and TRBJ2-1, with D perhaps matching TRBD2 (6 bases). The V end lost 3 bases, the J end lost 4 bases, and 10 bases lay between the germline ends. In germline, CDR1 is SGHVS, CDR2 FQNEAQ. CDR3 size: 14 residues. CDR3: CASSFVAEYNEQFF. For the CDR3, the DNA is TGTGCCAGCAGCTTCGTAGCGGAGTACAATGAGCAGTTCTTC.

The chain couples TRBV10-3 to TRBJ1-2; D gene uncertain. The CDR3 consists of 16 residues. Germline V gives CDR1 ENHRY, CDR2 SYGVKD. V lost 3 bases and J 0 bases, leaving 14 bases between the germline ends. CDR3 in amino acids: CAISERTFSANYGYTF. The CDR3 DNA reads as TGTGCCATCAGTGAAAGGACCTTTTCAGCTAACTATGGCTACACCTTC.

The CDR3 nucleotides read TGTGCCAGCAGCTACGGACTAGCGGGGGCCTCGGCCTACGAGCAGTACGTC. This translates into CASSYGLAGASAYEQYV. The chain links TRBV6-1 to TRBJ2-7, with 13 bases identical to TRBD2. From germline, CDR1 is MNHNS and CDR2 SASEGT. The CDR3 has 17 residues. The V segment lost 6 bases and the J segment 2 bases; nucleotides outside the gene matches: 10.

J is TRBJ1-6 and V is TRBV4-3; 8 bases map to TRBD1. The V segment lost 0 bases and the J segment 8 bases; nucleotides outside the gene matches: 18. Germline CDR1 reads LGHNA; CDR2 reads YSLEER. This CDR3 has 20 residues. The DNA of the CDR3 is TGCGCCAGCAGCCAAGATAGAGGGACAGGCGGACTTGGGCAATATTCACCCCTCCACTTT. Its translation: CASSQDRGTGGLGQYSPLHF.

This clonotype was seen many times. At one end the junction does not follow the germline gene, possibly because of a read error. CDR3 DNA sequence: TGTGCCAGCAGCTTAGTGATGGCCCAAGGGACCCAGTACTTC. Encoded protein: CASSLVMAQGTQYF. The rearrangement joins TRBV7-8 to TRBJ2-5; D remains unclear. The germline CDR1 and CDR2 sequences are SGHVS and FQNEAQ. The CDR3 is made up of 14 amino acids.

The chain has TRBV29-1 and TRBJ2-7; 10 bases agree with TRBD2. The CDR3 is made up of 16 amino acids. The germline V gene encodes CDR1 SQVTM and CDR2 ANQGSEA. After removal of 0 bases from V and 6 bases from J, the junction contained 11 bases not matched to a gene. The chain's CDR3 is CSVEDPGLAGVREQYF. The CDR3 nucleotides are TGCAGCGTTGAAGATCCAGGGCTAGCGGGAGTACGCGAGCAGTACTTC.

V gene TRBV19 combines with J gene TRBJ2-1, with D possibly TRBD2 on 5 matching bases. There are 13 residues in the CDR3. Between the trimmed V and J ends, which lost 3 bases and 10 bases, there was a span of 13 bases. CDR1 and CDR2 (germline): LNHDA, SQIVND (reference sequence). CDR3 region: CASSMDSLREQFF. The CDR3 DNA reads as TGTGCCAGTAGTATGGACTCGCTCCGCGAGCAGTTCTTC.

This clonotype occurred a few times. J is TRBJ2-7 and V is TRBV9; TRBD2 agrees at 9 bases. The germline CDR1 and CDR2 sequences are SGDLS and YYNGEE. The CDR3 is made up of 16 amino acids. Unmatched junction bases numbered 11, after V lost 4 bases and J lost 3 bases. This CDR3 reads CASSPDSGGAYYEQYF. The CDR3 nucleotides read TGTGCCAGCAGCCCAGATAGCGGGGGTGCATACTACGAGCAGTACTTC.

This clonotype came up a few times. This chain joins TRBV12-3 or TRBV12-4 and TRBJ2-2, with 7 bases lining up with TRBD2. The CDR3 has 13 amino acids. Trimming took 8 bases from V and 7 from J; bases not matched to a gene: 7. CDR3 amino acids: CASSGGSDGELFF. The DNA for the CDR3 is TGTGCCAGCTCGGGAGGCTCTGACGGGGAGCTGTTTTTT.

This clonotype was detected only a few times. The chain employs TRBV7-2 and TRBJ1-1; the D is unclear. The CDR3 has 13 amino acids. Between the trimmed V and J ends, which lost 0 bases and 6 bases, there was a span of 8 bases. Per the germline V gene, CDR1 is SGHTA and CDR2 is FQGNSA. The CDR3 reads CASSLARTPEAFF. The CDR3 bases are TGTGCCAGCAGCTTAGCGCGGACCCCTGAAGCTTTCTTT.

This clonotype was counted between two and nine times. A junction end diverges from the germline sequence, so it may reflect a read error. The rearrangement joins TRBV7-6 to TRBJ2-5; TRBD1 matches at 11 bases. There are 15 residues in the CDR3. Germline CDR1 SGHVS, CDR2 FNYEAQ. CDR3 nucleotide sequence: TGTGCTAGCAGCCCCGGGTGGGGGACAGGGGGGACCCAGTACTTC. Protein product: CASSPGWGTGGTQYF.

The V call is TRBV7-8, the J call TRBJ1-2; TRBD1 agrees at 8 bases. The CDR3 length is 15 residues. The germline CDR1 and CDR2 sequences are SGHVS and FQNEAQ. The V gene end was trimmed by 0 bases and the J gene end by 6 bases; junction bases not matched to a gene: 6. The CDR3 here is CASSLAVSTGDGYTF. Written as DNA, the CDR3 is TGTGCCAGCAGCTTAGCCGTTTCGACAGGGGATGGCTACACCTTC.

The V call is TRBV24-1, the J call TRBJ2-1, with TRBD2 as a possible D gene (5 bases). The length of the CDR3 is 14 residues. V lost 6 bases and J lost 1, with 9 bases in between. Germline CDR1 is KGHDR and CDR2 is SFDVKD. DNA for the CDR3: TGTGCCACCAGTTCGAGGGTGTCCTACAATGAGCAGTTCTTC. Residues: CATSSRVSYNEQFF.

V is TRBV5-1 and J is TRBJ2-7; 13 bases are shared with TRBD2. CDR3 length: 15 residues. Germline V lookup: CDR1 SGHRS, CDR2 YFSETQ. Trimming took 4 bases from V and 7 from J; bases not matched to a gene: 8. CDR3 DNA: TGCGCCAGCAGCACCTCACTAGCGGGAGGGGGAGAGCAGTACTTC. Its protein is CASSTSLAGGGEQYF.

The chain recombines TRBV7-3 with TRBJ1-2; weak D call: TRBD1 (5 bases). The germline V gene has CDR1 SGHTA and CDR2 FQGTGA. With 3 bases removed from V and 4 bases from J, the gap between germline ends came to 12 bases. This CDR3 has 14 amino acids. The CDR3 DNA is TGTGCCAGCAGCTTTGGCCAGGGAGCCTATGGCTACACCTTC. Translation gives CASSFGQGAYGYTF.

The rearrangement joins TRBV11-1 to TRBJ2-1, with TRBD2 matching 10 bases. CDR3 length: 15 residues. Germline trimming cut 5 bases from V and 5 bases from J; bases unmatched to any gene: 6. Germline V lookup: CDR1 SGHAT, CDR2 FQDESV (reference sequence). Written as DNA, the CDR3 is TGTGCCAGCAGCGGAAGACTAGCGGGTAACAATGAGCAGTTCTTC. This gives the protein CASSGRLAGNNEQFF.

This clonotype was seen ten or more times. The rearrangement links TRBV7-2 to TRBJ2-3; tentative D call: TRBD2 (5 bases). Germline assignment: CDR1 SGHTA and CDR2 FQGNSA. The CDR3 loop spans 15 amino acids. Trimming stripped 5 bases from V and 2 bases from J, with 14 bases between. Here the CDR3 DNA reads TGTGCCAGCAGCCGGACTCGGGAACCCACAGATACGCAGTATTTT. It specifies CASSRTREPTDTQYF.

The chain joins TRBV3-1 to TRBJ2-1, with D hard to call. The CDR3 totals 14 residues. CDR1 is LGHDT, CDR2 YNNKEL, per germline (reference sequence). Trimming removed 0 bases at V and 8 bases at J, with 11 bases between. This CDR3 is CASSQDAANYEQFF. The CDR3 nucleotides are TGTGCCAGCAGCCAAGATGCCGCGAACTATGAGCAGTTCTTC.

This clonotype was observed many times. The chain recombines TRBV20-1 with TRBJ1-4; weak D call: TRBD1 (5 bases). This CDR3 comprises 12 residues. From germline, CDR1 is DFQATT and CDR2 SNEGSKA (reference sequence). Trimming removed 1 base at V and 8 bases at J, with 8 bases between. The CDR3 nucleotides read TGCAGTGCTAGAGGGGACGGGGAAAAACTGTTTTTT. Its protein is CSARGDGEKLFF.

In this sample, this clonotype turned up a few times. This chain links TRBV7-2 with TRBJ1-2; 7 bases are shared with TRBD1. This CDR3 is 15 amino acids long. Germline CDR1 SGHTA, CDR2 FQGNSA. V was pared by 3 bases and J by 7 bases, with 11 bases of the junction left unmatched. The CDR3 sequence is CASSFDRASPIGYTF. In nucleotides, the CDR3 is TGTGCCAGCAGCTTCGACAGGGCCTCTCCCATTGGCTACACCTTC.